One and the same sample provided the 24 T cell receptor beta chains below, sequenced in a study of T-cell memory formation after mild COVID-19. MiXCR, applied by TCRdb to the 5' RACE reads, yields one record per CDR3 protein. The table records about 350,000 distinct CDR3 sequences, around 15% of them present only once. Specimen: PBMCs or a T cell subset sorted from them (not recorded which). Every receptor here comes from a young man who had mild COVID-19 (a few samples of this study predate the infection). Cell type and time point are not known.

This clonotype was seen at least ten times. V gene TRBV7-3 combines with J gene TRBJ2-3, with TRBD2 identical over 10 bases. Germline V gene lookup returns CDR1 SGHTA and CDR2 FQGTGA. CDR3 length equals 16 residues. V lost 5 bases, J lost 2 bases, and 7 bases stayed unmatched. CDR3 region: CASSPQAGGYTDTQYF. CDR3 in DNA: TGTGCCAGCAGCCCGCAAGCGGGGGGGTACACAGATACGCAGTATTTT. Full variable domain (rest looked up from reference TRBV7-3 and TRBJ2-3): GAGVSQTPSNKVTEKGKYVELRCDPISGHTALYWYRQSLGQGPEFLIYFQGTGAADDSGLPNDRFFAVRPEGSVSTLKIQRTERGDSAVYLCASSPQAGGYTDTQYFGPGTRLTVL.

The V gene is TRBV7-2, the J gene TRBJ1-3; D unclear. Germline CDR1 and CDR2: SGHTA and FQGNSA. V dropped 6 bases and J dropped 0 bases, with 9 bases sitting between them. There are 14 residues in the CDR3. Here the CDR3 DNA reads TGTGCCAGCAGACCCTCGGCCTCTGGAAACACCATATATTTT. Its translation is CASRPSASGNTIYF.

This clonotype was seen at least ten times. V and J are TRBV21-1 and TRBJ2-7; the table's D call TRBD1 went unverified against the DNA. TRBV21-1 is an annotated pseudogene. The CDR3 is 16 amino acids. CDR3 bases: TGTGCCAGCAGCAAAGTAGCTGGGACAGGGGTATTCGAGCAGTACGTC. Translated, it gives CASSKVAGTGVFEQYV.

This clonotype was recorded many times. The chain combines TRBV4-2 with TRBJ2-1; 12 bases match TRBD2. Trimming cost V 1 base and J 10 bases; bases outside gene matches: 8. CDR1 and CDR2 from the germline V gene are LGHNA and YNFKEQ. The CDR3 runs to 16 residues. The CDR3 protein is CASSQAGTSGWLEQFF. The CDR3, as DNA: TGTGCCAGCAGCCAAGCCGGGACTAGCGGGTGGTTGGAGCAGTTCTTC.

The chain has TRBV6-1 and TRBJ2-1; no clear D gene. This CDR3 is 14 amino acids long. Germline V gene lookup returns CDR1 MNHNS and CDR2 SASEGT. V was pared by 6 bases and J by 2 bases, with 11 bases between. The CDR3 region is CASRKGETYNEQFF. The CDR3 DNA reads TGTGCCAGCAGAAAGGGCGAAACCTACAATGAGCAGTTCTTC.

This clonotype has just a few counts. This rearrangement joins TRBV7-9 to TRBJ2-4, with 10 bases aligning to TRBD1. This CDR3 comprises 15 residues. Germline CDR1 reads SEHNR; CDR2 reads FQNEAQ (reference sequence). V shed 5 bases and J 4 bases; nucleotides not matched to a gene: 5. The CDR3 loop reads CASSPTGGAKNIQYF. The CDR3 bases are TGTGCCAGCAGCCCGACAGGGGGCGCGAAAAACATTCAGTACTTC.

This clonotype was seen repeatedly, ten times or more. This chain uses TRBV20-1 with TRBJ1-1; maybe TRBD1 (6 bases). Trimming removed 1 base at V and 0 bases at J, with 9 bases between. Germline V CDR1 and CDR2: DFQATT, SNEGSKA (reference sequence). The CDR3 is 14 residues long. Here the CDR3 reads CSARVQGMNTEAFF. For the CDR3, the DNA is TGCAGTGCTAGAGTACAGGGCATGAACACTGAAGCTTTCTTT.

This chain uses TRBV7-2 with TRBJ1-1, with 8 bases matching TRBD1. The CDR3 is 16 residues long. CDR1 is SGHTA, CDR2 FQGNSA, per germline. J gave up 0 bases and V 6 bases, and 9 bases lay outside the gene matches. The CDR3 DNA is TGTGCCAGCAGGGGTAACAGGGGGAATATGAACACTGAAGCTTTCTTT. This codes for CASRGNRGNMNTEAFF.

This chain connects TRBV6-5 to TRBJ1-5; 11 bases fit TRBD1. Germline V gene lookup returns CDR1 MNHEY and CDR2 SVGAGI. V shed 5 bases, J shed 6 bases, and the junction held 6 bases outside the gene matches. The CDR3 has 15 amino acids. As DNA, the CDR3 is TGTGCCAGCAGTCCGGGACAGGGGGTTCCTCAGCCCCAGCATTTT. Translated, it gives CASSPGQGVPQPQHF.

This clonotype was seen more than once but under ten times. The chain joins TRBV7-2 to TRBJ2-7; D is perhaps TRBD2 (6 bases). The V end was cut by 3 bases, the J end by 3 bases, with 12 bases between. The CDR3 has 14 residues. Germline V lookup: CDR1 SGHTA, CDR2 FQGNSA. CDR3 protein: CASSFGGVRYEQYF. In DNA, the CDR3 is TGTGCCAGCAGCTTCGGCGGGGTCCGCTACGAGCAGTACTTC.

The chain combines TRBV5-1 with TRBJ1-1; possible D gene TRBD1, 5 bases. This CDR3 region has 16 residues. V lost 1 base to trimming and J lost 2 bases, with 15 bases between them. The germline V gene has CDR1 SGHRS and CDR2 YFSETQ. As DNA, the CDR3 is TGCGCCAGCAGCTTGTCCGTGTTTGGGGCAAACACTGAAGCTTTCTTT. It yields the protein CASSLSVFGANTEAFF.

The rearrangement uses TRBV15 and TRBJ2-7, with 8 nucleotides matching TRBD2. Germline CDR1 LNHNV, CDR2 YYDKDF (reference sequence). The CDR3 is made up of 16 amino acids. J lost 1 base, V lost 8 bases, and 13 bases had no gene match. The CDR3 is CATGGRYYRVSYEQYF. DNA of the CDR3: TGTGCCACCGGCGGGAGGTACTACAGAGTGTCCTACGAGCAGTACTTC.

The V gene is TRBV12-3 or TRBV12-4, the J gene TRBJ1-2; perhaps TRBD1 as D (5 bases). The CDR3 length is 14 residues. Trimming removed 6 bases at V and 5 bases at J, with 16 bases between. The CDR3 DNA reads TGTGCCAGCAGGCGGCGGGGCCTAGAGTATGGCTACACCTTC. Amino acid sequence: CASRRRGLEYGYTF.

This sequence joins TRBV19 and TRBJ1-1, with D possibly being TRBD1 (5 bases). V lost 5 bases and J lost 1, with 11 bases in between. This CDR3 spans 14 amino acids. Germline V gives CDR1 LNHDA, CDR2 SQIVND (reference sequence). The CDR3 is CASSSPGRNTEAFF. In DNA, the CDR3 is TGTGCCAGTAGTTCCCCGGGACGGAACACTGAAGCTTTCTTT.

This clonotype has just a few counts. The V call is TRBV27, the J call TRBJ2-6; no clear D gene. Trimming cost V 1 base and J 4 bases, with 2 bases left between them. There are 13 residues in the CDR3. CDR1 and CDR2 (germline): MNHEY, SMNVEV (reference sequence). The CDR3 DNA sequence: TGTGCCAGCAGTTTATTAGGGGCCAACGTCCTGACTTTC. Translation gives CASSLLGANVLTF.

The chain has TRBV9 and TRBJ1-1; the D is unclear. This CDR3 has 14 amino acids. V was clipped by 4 bases and J by 1 base, with 11 bases between them. Looked up from germline, CDR1 is SGDLS and CDR2 is YYNGEE. CDR3 sequence: CASSKHTANTEAFF. The CDR3 DNA follows: TGTGCCAGCAGCAAGCATACAGCGAACACTGAAGCTTTCTTT.

The chain joins TRBV28 to TRBJ2-5, with no clear D. Trimming took 2 bases from V and 7 from J, leaving 8 bases between them. The CDR3 covers 12 residues. Germline V gene lookup returns CDR1 MDHEN and CDR2 SYDVKM. The CDR3 loop is CASSLVAGTQYF. In DNA, the CDR3 is TGTGCCAGCAGTTTAGTGGCTGGGACCCAGTACTTC.

The chain has TRBV9 and TRBJ2-7; 8 bases align to TRBD2. This CDR3 contains 13 residues. Trimming at V came to 4 bases and at J to 6 bases, leaving 6 bases not matched to a gene. CDR1 is SGDLS, CDR2 YYNGEE, per germline. The DNA of the CDR3 is TGTGCCAGCAGCCCCGGGGGGGATCTCGAGCAGTACTTC. Amino acid sequence: CASSPGGDLEQYF.

This chain joins TRBV12-3 or TRBV12-4 and TRBJ2-3; 9 bases map to TRBD1. The length of the CDR3 is 14 residues. V lost 6 bases, J lost 1 base, and 2 bases stayed unmatched. This chain's CDR3 is CASSRQGGTDTQYF. The DNA of the CDR3 is TGTGCCAGCAGCCGACAGGGGGGCACAGATACGCAGTATTTT.

This sequence joins TRBV20-1 and TRBJ1-4, with TRBD1 matching 7 bases. V lost 6 bases to trimming and J lost 7 bases; unmatched junction nucleotides: 2. The germline V gene has CDR1 DFQATT and CDR2 SNEGSKA (reference sequence). CDR3 size: 11 residues. CDR3 residues: CSANRGEKLFF. Written as DNA, the CDR3 is TGCAGTGCAAACAGGGGTGAAAAACTGTTTTTT.

This sequence joins TRBV7-2 and TRBJ2-7; TRBD2 agrees at 7 bases. V was clipped by 2 bases and J by 5 bases; unmatched bases: 3. Germline loops: CDR1 SGHTA, CDR2 FQGNSA. The CDR3 totals 13 residues. The CDR3 sequence: CASSLRRGNEQYV. CDR3 DNA sequence: TGTGCCAGCAGCTTACGGCGGGGGAACGAGCAGTACGTC.

There are a few counts of this clonotype. This rearrangement joins TRBV7-9 to TRBJ2-1; D is perhaps TRBD1 (5 bases). This CDR3 region has 11 residues. Germline assignment: CDR1 SEHNR and CDR2 FQNEAQ (reference sequence). V was clipped by 0 bases and J by 14 bases, with 8 bases between them. CDR3 sequence (DNA): TGTGCCAGCAGCTTAGCGACAGATAAGTTCTTC. This gives the protein CASSLATDKFF.

This clonotype showed up just a few times. The chain combines TRBV7-9 with TRBJ1-3; D unclear. Germline V CDR1 and CDR2: SEHNR, FQNEAQ (reference sequence). V lost 4 bases and J lost 4, with 20 bases in between. The length of the CDR3 is 17 residues. The chain's CDR3 is CASSSDPGVMGGNTIYF. As DNA, the CDR3 is TGTGCCAGCAGCTCCGACCCCGGAGTAATGGGCGGAAACACCATATATTTT. Supplemented by reference TRBV7-9 and TRBJ1-3, the full variable domain reads DTGVSQNPRHKITKRGQNVTFRCDPISEHNRLYWYRQTLGQGPEFLTYFQNEAQLEKSRLLSDRFSAERPKGSFSTLEIQRTEQGDSAMYLCASSSDPGVMGGNTIYFGEGSWLTVV.

The sample holds a few counts of this clonotype. This chain uses TRBV12-3 or TRBV12-4 with TRBJ1-3; possible D gene TRBD1, 5 bases. The CDR3 spans 14 residues. V gave up 6 bases and J gave up 4 bases, with 13 bases separating them. CDR3 in DNA: TGTGCCAGCAGACTAGGGACGGCGGGAAACACCATATATTTT. Amino acids: CASRLGTAGNTIYF.